A selection of T cell receptor beta chains follows, all from one sample in a study of shared clonotypes between healthy human individuals. Generated by immunoSEQ multiplex PCR, the TCRdb table keeps only in-frame clones and is missing some. The sample yields millions of clones, just over 90% seen once. The sequencing input was naive CD4+ T cells from PBMCs. The source is a young man in good health. Some clones in this sample may be carry-over from other donors' samples. Each CDR3 is given with its conserved first and last residue. The D gene is left open where the match is weak. Some rows have no size entry. The others give once, few or many, or a class for an expanded clone.

J gene: TRBJ2-5; D gene: TRBD2; V gene: TRBV11-3; clone size: NA; CDR3 DNA: TGTGCCAGCAGCTTAGAGGCCGGGACTAGCGGGAGTGAGACCCAGTACTTC; CDR3 protein: CASSLEAGTSGSETQYF
J gene: TRBJ2-7; D gene: NA; V gene: TRBV5-1; clone size: NA; CDR3 DNA: TGCGCCAGCAGCTTGGGACCTAATCAAGTCTACGAGCAGTACTTC; CDR3 protein: CASSLGPNQVYEQYF
J gene: TRBJ2-3; D gene: NA; V gene: TRBV7-9; clone size: once; CDR3 DNA: TGTGCCAGCAGGCGGACACTCCCAAACACAGATACGCAGTATTTT; CDR3 protein: CASRRTLPNTDTQYF
J gene: TRBJ1-1; D gene: NA; V gene: TRBV29-1; clone size: NA; CDR3 DNA: TGCAGCGTTGTAGAGAGGCTGAACACTGAAGCTTTCTTT; CDR3 protein: CSVVERLNTEAFF
J gene: TRBJ1-5; D gene: TRBD1; V gene: TRBV27; clone size: NA; CDR3 DNA: TGTGCCAGCAGTTTACGGGCAGGGGGCTCCTTTCAGCCCCAGCATTTT; CDR3 protein: CASSLRAGGSFQPQHF
J gene: TRBJ2-3; D gene: NA; V gene: TRBV5-6; clone size: NA; CDR3 DNA: TGTGCCAGCAGATCAGCGGGTTTTACAGATACGCAGTATTTT; CDR3 protein: CASRSAGFTDTQYF
J gene: TRBJ2-1; D gene: TRBD1; V gene: TRBV9; clone size: NA; CDR3 DNA: TGTGCCAGCAGCGTAGAGGGGGCCTCTGTGCTGTACAATGAGCAGTTCTTC; CDR3 protein: CASSVEGASVLYNEQFF
J gene: TRBJ2-1; D gene: NA; V gene: TRBV30; clone size: NA; CDR3 DNA: TGTGCCTGGAGTGTGGGTCTAGGTACTTACAATGAGCAGTTCTTC; CDR3 protein: CAWSVGLGTYNEQFF
J gene: TRBJ1-5; D gene: NA; V gene: TRBV2; clone size: NA; CDR3 DNA: TGTGCCAGCAGTGGTGTCAGCCCAAATCAGCCCCAGCATTTT; CDR3 protein: CASSGVSPNQPQHF
J gene: TRBJ1-5; D gene: TRBD1; V gene: TRBV15; clone size: NA; CDR3 DNA: TGTGCCACCAGCAGAGGACAGGGTACTACGCCCCAGCATTTT; CDR3 protein: CATSRGQGTTPQHF
J gene: TRBJ2-7; D gene: NA; V gene: TRBV6-5; clone size: NA; CDR3 DNA: TGTGCCACTAAGCGGGTTGGGACCCTCTACGAGCAGTACTTC; CDR3 protein: CATKRVGTLYEQYF
J gene: TRBJ1-2; D gene: NA; V gene: TRBV28; clone size: NA; CDR3 DNA: TGTGCCAGCAGTGCTGACAGCTATGGCTACACCTTC; CDR3 protein: CASSADSYGYTF
J gene: TRBJ1-2; D gene: NA; V gene: TRBV7-3; clone size: NA; CDR3 DNA: TGTGCCAGCAGCGAGGGTCAGGGGTATGGCTACACCTTC; CDR3 protein: CASSEGQGYGYTF
J gene: TRBJ2-2; D gene: NA; V gene: TRBV5-4; clone size: NA; CDR3 DNA: TGTGCCAGCAGCTTGGTAGCTTCCGGGGAGCTGTTTTTT; CDR3 protein: CASSLVASGELFF
J gene: TRBJ2-1; D gene: TRBD2; V gene: TRBV4-3; clone size: NA; CDR3 DNA: TGCGCCAGCAGCCACCTAGCGGGAGGAAACAATGAGCAGTTCTTC; CDR3 protein: CASSHLAGGNNEQFF
J gene: TRBJ2-1; D gene: TRBD1; V gene: TRBV4-2; clone size: NA; CDR3 DNA: TGTGCCAGCAGCCAAGTGGGGGACAGGGGGGCCTACAATGAGCAGTTCTTC; CDR3 protein: CASSQVGDRGAYNEQFF
J gene: TRBJ1-1; D gene: NA; V gene: TRBV9; clone size: NA; CDR3 DNA: TGTGCCAGCAGCGTAGGTGGCAGGTGGATGAACACTGAAGCTTTCTTT; CDR3 protein: CASSVGGRWMNTEAFF
J gene: TRBJ1-2; D gene: NA; V gene: TRBV6-1; clone size: NA; CDR3 DNA: NA; CDR3 protein: CASSEWGQGARTSF
J gene: TRBJ2-7; D gene: NA; V gene: TRBV5-6; clone size: NA; CDR3 DNA: TGTGCCAGCAGCCGTTGGAGCTACGAGCAGTACTTC; CDR3 protein: CASSRWSYEQYF
J gene: TRBJ2-1; D gene: NA; V gene: TRBV2; clone size: NA; CDR3 DNA: TGTGCCAGCAATCGCTTAGGAGGCTCCTACAATGAGCAGTTCTTC; CDR3 protein: CASNRLGGSYNEQFF
J gene: TRBJ1-5; D gene: TRBD1; V gene: TRBV2; clone size: few; CDR3 DNA: TGTGCCAGCACCACGGACAGGGGTGGTCAGCCCCAGCATTTT; CDR3 protein: CASTTDRGGQPQHF
J gene: TRBJ1-2; D gene: NA; V gene: TRBV4-3; clone size: NA; CDR3 DNA: TGCGCCAGCAGCCAAGATATCCCGGGCGGGTATGGCTACACCTTC; CDR3 protein: CASSQDIPGGYGYTF
J gene: TRBJ2-1; D gene: NA; V gene: TRBV28; clone size: NA; CDR3 DNA: TGTGCCAGCACCCTCCTACCAGGGCTAGTTATTACCCAAGGCTCCTACAATGAGCAGTTCTTC; CDR3 protein: CASTLLPGLVITQGSYNEQFF
J gene: TRBJ1-2; D gene: NA; V gene: TRBV7-9; clone size: NA; CDR3 DNA: TGTGCCAGCACTGTTTGGGCAAAAACAGGTCCCTATGGCTACACCTTC; CDR3 protein: CASTVWAKTGPYGYTF
J gene: TRBJ2-1; D gene: NA; V gene: TRBV28; clone size: once; CDR3 DNA: TGTGCCAGCAGTCCCGGGGCTTTGGGGTACAATGAGCAGTTCTTC; CDR3 protein: CASSPGALGYNEQFF
J gene: TRBJ1-4; D gene: NA; V gene: TRBV15; clone size: NA; CDR3 DNA: TGTGCCACCAGCAGAGATCATGTGGATGAAAAACTGTTTTTT; CDR3 protein: CATSRDHVDEKLFF
J gene: TRBJ1-2; D gene: TRBD1; V gene: TRBV5-1; clone size: NA; CDR3 DNA: TGCGCCAGCAGAACCGGGACAGGGGTCATCTACACCTTC; CDR3 protein: CASRTGTGVIYTF
J gene: TRBJ2-3; D gene: NA; V gene: TRBV20-1; clone size: NA; CDR3 DNA: TGCAGTGTTGCTGGGGTAGATACGCAGTATTTT; CDR3 protein: CSVAGVDTQYF
J gene: TRBJ2-3; D gene: TRBD1; V gene: TRBV10-2; clone size: NA; CDR3 DNA: TGCGCCAGCCGAAGGACAGGGGGCCCAGATACGCAGTATTTT; CDR3 protein: CASRRTGGPDTQYF
J gene: TRBJ2-7; D gene: TRBD2; V gene: TRBV28; clone size: NA; CDR3 DNA: TGTGCCAGCAGTTTACAACTAGCGGGAGGCGAGCAGTACTTC; CDR3 protein: CASSLQLAGGEQYF
J gene: TRBJ2-7; D gene: NA; V gene: TRBV9; clone size: NA; CDR3 DNA: TGTGCCAGCAGCTCCCGGACTATGCCGTACGAGCAGTACTTC; CDR3 protein: CASSSRTMPYEQYF
J gene: TRBJ2-7; D gene: NA; V gene: TRBV5-4; clone size: NA; CDR3 DNA: TGTGCCAGCAGCTTGCCGGGCTACGAGCAGTACTTC; CDR3 protein: CASSLPGYEQYF
J gene: TRBJ2-4; D gene: NA; V gene: TRBV15; clone size: NA; CDR3 DNA: TGTGCCACCAGCGGTAAAGTCAACATAGCCAAAAACATTCAGTACTTC; CDR3 protein: CATSGKVNIAKNIQYF